The rows below give T cell receptor beta chains drawn from one sample of a study of OX40 agonist ivuxolimab in advanced cancers. Libraries were prepared by immunoSEQ multiplex PCR; TCRdb keeps only in-frame clonotypes and omits some of them. The sample records tens of thousands of clones, around nine tenths being singletons. The sequencing used CD4+ or CD8+ T cells sorted from blood, collected in a trial of the OX40 agonist ivuxolimab. Every receptor here comes from an adult with an advanced solid tumor such as melanoma, head and neck, liver or kidney cancer. CDR3s leave out the opening cysteine and the closing phenylalanine or tryptophan. The listing skips clone size in some rows; elsewhere it reads once, few, many or a size class.

V	size	J	CDR3
TRBV7-9	-	TRBJ2-1	AIGTAYNEQF
TRBV7-6	-	TRBJ2-2	ASSLKRLAVGTGELF
TRBV5-5	-	TRBJ2-5	ASSRFGADKETQY
TRBV7-9	once	TRBJ1-2	ASSSRDSIYGYT
TRBV7-9	-	TRBJ2-1	ASSSTGNEQF
TRBV27	-	TRBJ1-5	ASRKSYSNQPQH
TRBV6-1	-	TRBJ2-5	ASSEGRGVGETQY
TRBV19	-	TRBJ1-5	ASNPDRGGNQPQH
TRBV4-1	-	TRBJ2-3	ASSQDLLGDTSGGATDTQY
TRBV11-1	-	TRBJ2-3	ASSLRQSPDTQY
TRBV10-3	-	TRBJ2-1	AIRVAGGDYNEQF
TRBV2	-	TRBJ2-7	ASRPGSLAGDEQY
TRBV27	-	TRBJ2-1	ASSFQDQYNEQF
TRBV27	-	TRBJ1-5	ASSPRPGGWQPQH
TRBV5-6	-	TRBJ2-1	ASSDGGRSGHNEQF
TRBV7-9	-	TRBJ2-1	ASSLASDLVFGNEQF
TRBV6-6	few	TRBJ2-5	ASSLWVGAQETQY
TRBV15	-	TRBJ2-7	ATSNSGWGGYEQY
TRBV4-1	-	TRBJ1-6	ASSQVVDSPLH
TRBV19	-	TRBJ1-1	ASSIEVRGVAF
TRBV4-3	-	TRBJ1-1	ASSQQRDRGPTEAF
TRBV4-1	-	TRBJ2-3	ASSQDWGGTSGRRGDTQY
TRBV7-8	-	TRBJ2-3	ASIGKWGTQY
TRBV4-1	-	TRBJ1-3	ASSREGFNTGNTIY
TRBV10-3	-	TRBJ2-7	AIKNEPGGEQY
TRBV27	-	TRBJ2-6	ASSLARTGTGANVLT
TRBV9	-	TRBJ1-3	ASSPPRHSGNTIY
TRBV5-3	few	TRBJ1-6	ARSHPNSPLH
TRBV7-9	-	TRBJ2-6	ASRQGSPLRSSGANVLT
TRBV7-2	-	TRBJ1-3	ASSLTGVLL
TRBV6-5	-	TRBJ2-2	ASSYPGTGATGELF
TRBV5-5	-	TRBJ2-6	ASSLAADRVLPPLT
TRBV5-4	-	TRBJ2-7	ASSPRDYTYEQY
TRBV6-5	-	TRBJ1-2	ASSYGQTNGYT